The clone carrying this T cell receptor (beta chain) was detected ten times or more. What it binds is unknown. This record comes from a study of tumor-infiltrating lymphocytes in primary liver carcinoma. Study-level points and caveats: Only about 7-24% of top clones occurred in every one of the five tumor regions. Significantly larger top-250-clone fractions were found in tumors than in blood (p = 0.039).

This CDR3 comprises 15 residues. Between the trimmed V and J ends, which lost 2 bases and 4 bases, there was a span of 13 bases. Germline lookup yields CDR1 SGHNT and CDR2 YYREEE (reference sequence). The source material, roughly 18-31 mg of unsorted bulk tissue, was used to co-extract RNA and DNA. Starting material of 400 to 600 ng total RNA yielded TCR beta cDNA via a constant-region primer. Construction of TCR beta libraries relied on three successive nested multiplex PCR rounds employing slightly modified ARM-PCR. A C-beta reverse primer was combined with TRBV1-TRBV30 forward primers in the first two PCR rounds, and each round had approximately 10 cycles. MiXCR was run by TCRdb on the multiplex PCR reads, yielding one entry per CDR3 protein. The table lists more than 90,000 distinct CDR3 sequences, about two thirds of them singletons.

The sequencing input was liver tumor tissue from sampling region 2. The subset is: tumor region T2, inferior pole. The receptor's source is a woman in her fifties or sixties with primary liver carcinoma and hepatitis B virus infection. This chain joins TRBV5-4 and TRBJ2-1; D unclear. CDR3 loop: CASSLGPSIYNEQFF. In DNA form, the CDR3 reads TGTGCCAGCAGCTTAGGGCCTTCAATATACAATGAGCAGTTCTTC. The full variable domain, completed using reference TRBV5-4 and TRBJ2-1, is ETGVTQSPTHLIKTRGQQVTLRCSSQSGHNTVSWYQQALGQGPQFIFQYYREEENGRGNFPPRFSGLQFPNYSSELNVNALELDDSALYLCASSLGPSIYNEQFFGPGTRLTVL.